This entry describes one T cell receptor beta chain. What it recognizes is unknown. The record originates from a study of vaccination and CD4 T cells after COVID-19. The Oncomine TCR Beta short-read assay was what sequenced the DNA obtained from cultured CD4+ T cells. It was cultured CD4+ T cells from which genomic DNA was extracted. TCRdb passed the PCR reads through MiXCR, listing each CDR3 protein once. The table lists roughly 16,000 distinct CDR3 sequences, around a third of them singletons. From germline, CDR1 is SEHNR and CDR2 FQNEAQ (reference sequence). The CDR3 extends over 14 amino acids. The V gene end was trimmed by 5 bases and the J gene end by 5 bases; junction bases not matched to a gene: 5. Treatment defined: 10-day PBMC culture with coronavirus spike peptide pools or control peptides (ViraFEST assay).

This rearrangement joins TRBV7-9 to TRBJ2-7; TRBD2 matches at 11 bases. The TCR originated in a human donor with COVID-19. Sequencing was done on a sample of cultured CD4+ T cells from blood. The CDR3 DNA reads as TGTGCCAGCAGCCCACTAGCGGGGGTAAACGAGCAGTACTTC. Translated: CASSPLAGVNEQYF.